The clone carrying this TCR beta chain showed up many times. Newly diagnosed patients aged 18 to 65 had hyperthyroidism of under 2 months' duration. Uncontrolled infections, other autoimmune diseases, pregnancy or lactation led to exclusion of patients. Clinicians diagnosed patients from clinical symptoms, serum thyroxine and TRAb, thyroid ultrasound and orbital computed tomography. The data stem from a study of T cells in Graves' hyperthyroidism and ophthalmopathy. Background on the study: Specimen type is peripheral blood, collected at initial diagnosis prior to any treatment.

RNA transcripts served as the template for amplifying TCR beta CDR3 regions. When the TCR CDR3 underwent first-round RT-PCR, the HTBI primer set was used. TCRdb re-called the multiplex PCR reads through MiXCR, storing one row per CDR3 protein. The table includes 700,000 or so distinct CDR3 sequences, about a sixth detected once. Trimming removed 2 bases at V and 2 bases at J, with 11 bases between. CDR1 MNHEY and CDR2 SVGEGT come from the germline V gene. The CDR3 spans 15 residues. The source material was blood. The chain recombines TRBV6-2 or TRBV6-3 with TRBJ2-3; D may correspond to TRBD1 or TRBD2 (5 bases each). The source of this sequence is a man between 18 and 29 years old with Graves' hyperthyroidism. The chain's CDR3 is CASSYRGRTTDTQYF. DNA of the CDR3: TGTGCCAGCAGTTACCGGGGACGTACCACAGATACGCAGTATTTT.